This T cell receptor beta chain was found in a study of blood T cell repertoires in COVID-19 (dated by TCRdb to about 2020). The study in broad terms: The collaborator samples originated in the United States, Italy and Spain and spanned the acute and convalescent phases of COVID-19. The material from the prospective study consisted of cDNA or gDNA derived from T cells, B-cell-depleted T cells, or PBMCs. The dataset comprised deeply sampled blood TCRbeta repertoires from subjects exposed to, actively infected with, or recovered from COVID-19. A freely available public database, intended as a resource for researchers studying the immune response to SARS-CoV-2, is where the repertoires were released. Samples were obtained from the ongoing ImmuneRACE study (first 160 participants) and from 1,200 or so subjects provided by 6 global collaborators. The sample metadata nearly always contained a de-identified subject ID, COVID-19 status, age in years and sex. Where available, HLA class I and class II types were obtained from metadata supplied by the sample provider rather than from assay-based typing. Broader findings and caveats from the paper: The amount of clinical and demographic metadata varied by source and participant and was provided uncurated.

V and J lose 3 bases and 7 bases, and a span of 16 bases separates them. The CDR3 measures 15 amino acids from cysteine to phenylalanine. Only CDR3 DNA remains: 45 bases, in frame from the first base. Based on the germline V gene (reference sequence), the CDR1 and CDR2 sequences are SEHNR and FQNEAQ. Worth noting for this clone: Its antigen specificity is not known. Per-base quality was not reported, and no clone a single base away is much larger than it.

Whole blood was collected in K2EDTA tubes by collaborating institutions according to the institutions' own protocols. For TCRbeta analysis, collaborator samples were shipped as frozen whole blood, as isolated PBMCs, or as DNA extracted from either sample type. TCRbeta CDR3 regions were amplified from genomic DNA using the immunoSEQ Assay, a bias-controlled multiplex PCR. As for how the authors treated the data: The number of nucleated cells in each sample was estimated by amplification of reference gene primers within the assay. To quantify the absolute abundance of each unique TCRbeta CDR3 rearrangement, sequence reads were collapsed and filtered. Productive Simpson clonality was computed per sample as the square root of Simpson's diversity index over productive rearrangements. TCRdb holds this immuneACCESS table with in-frame rearrangements only. Some clones are missing; in checked studies, unresolved V genes explain under half, and the rest has no known cause. That table supplies the V and J calls and clone size; D and trimming were determined from the DNA. Across this sample there are about 150,000 clones, with roughly 80% seen only once. The top ten hold roughly 1.5% of the sample.

The receptor comes from a man older than 75 with acute or convalescent COVID-19. The chain links TRBV7-9 with TRBJ1-5; TRBD1 is perhaps the D gene, given 6 matching bases. The sequenced sample consisted of peripheral blood. The bases are TGTGCCAGCAGCTTTGATGGGGGCAGAGGCCAGCCCCAGCATTTT. It specifies CASSFDGGRGQPQHF.